Sequencing of this T cell receptor (beta chain) was carried out in a study of cytotoxic CD8 clonotypes in ibrutinib-treated CLL. Study in general: Specimens for response were gathered following a median approximately 11 months of therapy, spanning 6 to 36. Whole-study results and caveats: Progressing patients had sampling times that differed from those of sustained-remission patients. Ibrutinib response saw clonality rise, and progression saw it return toward baseline.

To note about this clone: Its specificity is unknown.

V lost 4 bases and J lost 5; bases outside the gene matches: 9. The CDR3 loop spans 15 amino acids. Germline-derived CDR1 and CDR2 are SGHRS and YFSETQ. Using immunoSEQ multiplex PCR, the repertoire was profiled, and TCRdb retains in-frame clones only, with some absent. The sample includes hundreds of thousands of clones, roughly 79% of them seen just once. The TCR comes from a human donor with chronic lymphocytic leukemia. The chain recombines TRBV5-1 with TRBJ2-7; TRBD1 agrees at 10 bases. The sample was PBMCs, taken before ibrutinib treatment. The CDR3 DNA follows: TGCGCCAGCAGCCTCAGGGGACAGGGGTCCCACGAGCAGTACTTC. Amino acid sequence: CASSLRGQGSHEQYF.